This entry describes one T cell receptor beta chain. Its target is unknown. The data stem from a study of post-analysis software for immune sequencing data. Study at large: Disease courses included relapsing-remitting, secondary progressive and progressive-relapsing multiple sclerosis. The study, taken as a whole, reports: A significant reduction in normalized Chao1 diversity was observed in multiple sclerosis patients versus controls. Compared with controls, patients had more of about 5 TRBV segments, including TRBV5-6, TRBV5-1 and TRBV20-1.

Each TCR beta cDNA library carried unique molecular identifiers. T cells numbering about 0.85 to 10 million yielded cDNA molecules that totaled about 500,000. TCRdb recomputed calls from the PCR reads with MiXCR, one row per CDR3 protein. Of roughly 400,000 distinct CDR3 sequences listed, about 40% are singletons. The CDR3 is made up of 17 amino acids. Sequencing was carried out using blood. This clonotype was sampled from a girl aged 2-15 years with multiple sclerosis. The V and J genes are TRBV21-1 and TRBJ2-5; the D call TRBD1 from the table was never checked on the DNA. TRBV21-1 is classified as a pseudogene. Written as DNA, the CDR3 is TGTGCCAGCAAGTCGCGCTGGGACAGGGGAGGTGCAGAGACCCAGTACTTC. Its protein product is CASKSRWDRGGAETQYF.